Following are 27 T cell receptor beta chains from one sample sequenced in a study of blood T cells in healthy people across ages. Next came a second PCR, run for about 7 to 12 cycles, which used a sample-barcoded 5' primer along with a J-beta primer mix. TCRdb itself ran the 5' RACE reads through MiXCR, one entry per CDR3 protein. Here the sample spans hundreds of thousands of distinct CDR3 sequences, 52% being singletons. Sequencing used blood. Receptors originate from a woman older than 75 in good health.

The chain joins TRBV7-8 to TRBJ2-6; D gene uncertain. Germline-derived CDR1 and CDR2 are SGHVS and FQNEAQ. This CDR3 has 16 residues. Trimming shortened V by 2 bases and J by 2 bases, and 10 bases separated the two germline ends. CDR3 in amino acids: CASSLPVGTGANVLTF. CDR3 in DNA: TGTGCCAGCAGCTTACCGGTCGGCACTGGGGCCAACGTCCTGACTTTC. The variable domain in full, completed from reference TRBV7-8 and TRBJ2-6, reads GAGVSQSPRYKVAKRGQDVALRCDPISGHVSLFWYQQALGQGPEFLTYFQNEAQLDKSGLPSDRFFAERPEGSVSTLKIQRTQQEDSAVYLCASSLPVGTGANVLTFGAGSRLTVL.

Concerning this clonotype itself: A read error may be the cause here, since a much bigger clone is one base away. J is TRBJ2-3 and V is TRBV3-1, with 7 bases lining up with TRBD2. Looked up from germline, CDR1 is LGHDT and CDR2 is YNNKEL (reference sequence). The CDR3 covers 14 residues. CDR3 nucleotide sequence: TGTGCCAGCAGCCCCGCGGGAGCAAGAGATACGCAGTGTTTT. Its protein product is CASSPAGARDTQCF.

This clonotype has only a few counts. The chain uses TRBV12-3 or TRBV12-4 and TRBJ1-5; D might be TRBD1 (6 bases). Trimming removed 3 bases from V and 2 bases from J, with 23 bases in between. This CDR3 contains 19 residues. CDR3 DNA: TGTGCCAGCAGTTTCCCTGCAGGGGCGGGGTACGGGGGCAATCAGCCCCAGCATTTT. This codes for CASSFPAGAGYGGNQPQHF.

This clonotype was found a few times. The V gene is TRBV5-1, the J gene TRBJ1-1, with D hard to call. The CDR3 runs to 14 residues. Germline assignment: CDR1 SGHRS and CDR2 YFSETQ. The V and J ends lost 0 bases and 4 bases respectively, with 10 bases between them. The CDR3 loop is CASSLGRVPTEAFF. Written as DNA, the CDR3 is TGCGCCAGCAGCTTGGGGAGGGTGCCCACTGAAGCTTTCTTT.

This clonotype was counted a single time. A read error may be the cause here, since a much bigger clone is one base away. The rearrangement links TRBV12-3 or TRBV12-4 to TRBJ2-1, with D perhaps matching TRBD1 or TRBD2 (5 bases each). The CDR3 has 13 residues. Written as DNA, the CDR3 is TGTGCCAGCAGTGGGGGTAATTACAATAAGCAGTTCTTC. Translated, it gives CASSGGNYNKQFF.

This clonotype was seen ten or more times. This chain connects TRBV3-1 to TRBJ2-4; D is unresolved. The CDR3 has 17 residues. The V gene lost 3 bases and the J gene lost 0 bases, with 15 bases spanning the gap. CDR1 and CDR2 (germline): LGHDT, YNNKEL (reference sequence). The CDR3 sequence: CASSQDDGNLAKNIQYF. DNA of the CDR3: TGTGCCAGCAGCCAGGACGACGGAAACCTAGCCAAAAACATTCAGTACTTC. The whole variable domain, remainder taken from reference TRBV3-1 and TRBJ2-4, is DTAVSQTPKYLVTQMGNDKSIKCEQNLGHDTMYWYKQDSKKFLKIMFSYNNKELIINETVPNRFSPKSPDKAHLNLHINSLELGDSAVYFCASSQDDGNLAKNIQYFGAGTRLSVL.

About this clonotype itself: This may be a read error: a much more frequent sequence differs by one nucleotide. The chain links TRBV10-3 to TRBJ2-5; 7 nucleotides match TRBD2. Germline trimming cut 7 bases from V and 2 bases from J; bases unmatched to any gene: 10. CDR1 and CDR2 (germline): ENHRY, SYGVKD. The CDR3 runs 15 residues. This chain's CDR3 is CAITSGLTGQETQYF. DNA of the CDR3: TGTGCCATCACTTCGGGACTAACGGGTCAAGAGACCCAGTACTTC.

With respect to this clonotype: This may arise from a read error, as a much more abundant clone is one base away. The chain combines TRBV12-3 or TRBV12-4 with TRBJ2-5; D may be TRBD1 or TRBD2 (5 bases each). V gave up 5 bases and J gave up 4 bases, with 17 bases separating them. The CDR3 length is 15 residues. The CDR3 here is CASSVGQGGGETQYF. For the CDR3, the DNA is TGTGCCAGCAGTGTAGGTCAGGGTGGGGGAGAGACCCAGTACTTC.

CDR3 protein: CSVVGGPAHEQYF. The CDR3 nucleotides read TGCAGCGTTGTTGGGGGTCCCGCTCACGAGCAGTACTTC. V gene TRBV29-1 combines with J gene TRBJ2-7, with D perhaps given as TRBD1 or TRBD2 (5 bases each). From germline, CDR1 is SQVTM and CDR2 ANQGSEA. Trimming took off 4 bases at V and 5 bases at J, with 15 bases between the two ends. CDR3 length equals 13 residues.

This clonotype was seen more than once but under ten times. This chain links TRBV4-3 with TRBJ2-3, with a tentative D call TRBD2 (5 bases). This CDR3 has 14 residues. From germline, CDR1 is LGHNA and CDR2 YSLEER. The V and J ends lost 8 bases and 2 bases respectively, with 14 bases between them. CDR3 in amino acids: CASADWPNTDTQYF. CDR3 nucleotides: TGCGCCAGCGCGGACTGGCCAAACACAGATACGCAGTATTTT.

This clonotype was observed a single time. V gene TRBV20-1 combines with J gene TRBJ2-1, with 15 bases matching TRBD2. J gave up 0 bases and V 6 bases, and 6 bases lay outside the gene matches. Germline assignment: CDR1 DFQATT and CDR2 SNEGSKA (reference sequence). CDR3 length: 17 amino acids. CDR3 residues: CSAGGLAGGLSYNEQFF. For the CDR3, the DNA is TGCAGTGCCGGGGGACTAGCGGGAGGTCTCTCCTACAATGAGCAGTTCTTC.

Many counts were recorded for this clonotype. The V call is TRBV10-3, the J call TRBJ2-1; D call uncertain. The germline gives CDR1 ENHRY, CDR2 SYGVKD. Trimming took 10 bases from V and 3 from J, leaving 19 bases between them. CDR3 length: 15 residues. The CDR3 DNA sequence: TGTGCCACCCGTGTATCGAGTGGGAACTACAATGAGCAGTTCTTC. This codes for CATRVSSGNYNEQFF.

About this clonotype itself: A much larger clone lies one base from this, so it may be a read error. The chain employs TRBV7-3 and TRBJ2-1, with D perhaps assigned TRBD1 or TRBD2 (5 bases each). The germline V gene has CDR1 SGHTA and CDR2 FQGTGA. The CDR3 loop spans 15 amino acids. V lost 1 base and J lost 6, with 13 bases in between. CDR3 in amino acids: CASSLIGASSNEQFF. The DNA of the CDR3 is TGTGCCAGCAGCTTAATAGGGGCTAGCAGCAATGAGCAGTTCTTC.

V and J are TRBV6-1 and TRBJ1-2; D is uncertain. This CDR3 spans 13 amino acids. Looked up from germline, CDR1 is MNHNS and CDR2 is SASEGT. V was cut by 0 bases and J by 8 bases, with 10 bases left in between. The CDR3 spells CASSEARESGYTF. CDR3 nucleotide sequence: TGTGCCAGCAGTGAAGCTAGGGAGTCGGGCTACACCTTC.

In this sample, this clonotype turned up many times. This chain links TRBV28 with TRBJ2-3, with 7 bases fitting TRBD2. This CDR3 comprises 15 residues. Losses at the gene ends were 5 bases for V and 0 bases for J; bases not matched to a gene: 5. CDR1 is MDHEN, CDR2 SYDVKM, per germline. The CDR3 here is CASSVLADSTDTQYF. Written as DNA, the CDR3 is TGTGCCAGCAGTGTTCTAGCGGATAGCACAGATACGCAGTATTTT.

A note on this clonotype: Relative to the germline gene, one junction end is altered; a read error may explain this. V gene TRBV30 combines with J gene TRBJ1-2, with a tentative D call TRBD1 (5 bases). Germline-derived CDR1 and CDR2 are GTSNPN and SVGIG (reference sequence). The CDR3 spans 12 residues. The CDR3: CAGSEGVYGYTF. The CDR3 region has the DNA TGTGCCGGGAGCGAAGGGGTATATGGCTACACCTTC.

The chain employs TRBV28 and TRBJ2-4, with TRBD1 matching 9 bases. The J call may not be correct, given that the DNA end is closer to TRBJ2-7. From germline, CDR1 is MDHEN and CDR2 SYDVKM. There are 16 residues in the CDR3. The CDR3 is CASSLSPGQGIHEQYF. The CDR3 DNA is TGTGCCAGCAGTTTATCTCCGGGACAGGGCATCCACGAGCAGTACTTC.

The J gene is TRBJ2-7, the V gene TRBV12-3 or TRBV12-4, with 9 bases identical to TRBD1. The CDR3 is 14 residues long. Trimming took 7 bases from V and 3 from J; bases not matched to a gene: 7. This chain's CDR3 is CASTLGQGYYEQYF. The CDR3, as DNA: TGTGCCAGCACCCTGGGACAGGGCTACTACGAGCAGTACTTC.

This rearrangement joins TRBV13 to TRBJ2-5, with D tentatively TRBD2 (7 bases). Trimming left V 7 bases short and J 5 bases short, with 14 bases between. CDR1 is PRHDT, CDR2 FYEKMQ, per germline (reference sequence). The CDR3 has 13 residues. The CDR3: CASIRGGEETQYF. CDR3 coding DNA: TGTGCCAGCATCAGGGGAGGGGAGGAGACCCAGTACTTC.

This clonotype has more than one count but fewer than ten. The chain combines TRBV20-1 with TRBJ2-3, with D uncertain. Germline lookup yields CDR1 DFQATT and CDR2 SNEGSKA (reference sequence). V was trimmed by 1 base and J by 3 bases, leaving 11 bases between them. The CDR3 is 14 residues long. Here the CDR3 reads CSARGAVATDTQYF. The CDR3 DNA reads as TGCAGTGCTAGAGGCGCGGTAGCAACAGATACGCAGTATTTT.

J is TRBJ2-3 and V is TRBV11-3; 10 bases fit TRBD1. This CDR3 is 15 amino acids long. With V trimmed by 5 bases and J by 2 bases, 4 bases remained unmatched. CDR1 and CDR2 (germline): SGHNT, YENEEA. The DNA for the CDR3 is TGTGCCAGCAGCCCTCGACAGGGGGCCACAGATACGCAGTATTTT. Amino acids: CASSPRQGATDTQYF.

This chain's CDR3 is CASRRDGSKNIQYF. The CDR3 DNA follows: TGTGCCAGCAGACGGGACGGCTCCAAAAACATTCAGTACTTC. The genes are TRBV6-1 and TRBJ2-5, with D perhaps being TRBD1 or TRBD2 (5 bases each). The J call is uncertain, as TRBJ2-4 better fits the DNA end. CDR1 is MNHNS, CDR2 SASEGT, per germline. The CDR3 runs to 14 residues.

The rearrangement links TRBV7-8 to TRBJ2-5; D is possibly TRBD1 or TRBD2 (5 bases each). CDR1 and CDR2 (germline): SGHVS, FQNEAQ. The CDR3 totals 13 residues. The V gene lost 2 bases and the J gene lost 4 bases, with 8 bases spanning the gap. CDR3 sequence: CASSLRDGETQYF. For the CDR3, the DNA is TGTGCCAGCAGCTTAAGGGACGGAGAGACCCAGTACTTC.

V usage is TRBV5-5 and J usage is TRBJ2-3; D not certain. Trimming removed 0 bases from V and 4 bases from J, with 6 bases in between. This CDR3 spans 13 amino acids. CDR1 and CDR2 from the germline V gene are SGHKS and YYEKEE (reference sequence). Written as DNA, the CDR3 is TGTGCCAGCAGCTTGGAGAGGTCAGATACGCAGTATTTT. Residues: CASSLERSDTQYF.

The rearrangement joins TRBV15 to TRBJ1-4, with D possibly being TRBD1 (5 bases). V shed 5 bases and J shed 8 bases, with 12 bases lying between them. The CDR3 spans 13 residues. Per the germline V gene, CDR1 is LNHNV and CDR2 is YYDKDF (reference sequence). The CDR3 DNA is TGTGCCACCAGCTGGGGGGGAGAGGAAAAACTGTTTTTT. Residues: CATSWGGEEKLFF. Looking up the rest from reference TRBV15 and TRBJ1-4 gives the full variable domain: DAMVIQNPRYQVTQFGKPVTLSCSQTLNHNVMYWYQQKSSQAPKLLFHYYDKDFNNEADTPDNFQSRRPNTSFCFLDIRSPGLGDTAMYLCATSWGGEEKLFFGSGTQLSVL.

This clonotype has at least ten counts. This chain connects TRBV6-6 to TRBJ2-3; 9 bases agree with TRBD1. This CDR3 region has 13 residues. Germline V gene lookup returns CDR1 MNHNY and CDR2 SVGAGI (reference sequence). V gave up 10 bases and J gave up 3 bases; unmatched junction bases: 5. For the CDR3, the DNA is TGTGCCACGACAGGGGGGAGGACAGATACGCAGTATTTT. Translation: CATTGGRTDTQYF.

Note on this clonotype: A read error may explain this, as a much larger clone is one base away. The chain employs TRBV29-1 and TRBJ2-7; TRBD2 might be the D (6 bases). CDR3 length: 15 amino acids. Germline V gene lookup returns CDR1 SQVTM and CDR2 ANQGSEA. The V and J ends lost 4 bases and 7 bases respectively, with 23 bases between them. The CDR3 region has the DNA TGCAGCGTTGGCGAGGTGACTAGGGGCATCCATGAGCAGTACTTC. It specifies CSVGEVTRGIHEQYF.